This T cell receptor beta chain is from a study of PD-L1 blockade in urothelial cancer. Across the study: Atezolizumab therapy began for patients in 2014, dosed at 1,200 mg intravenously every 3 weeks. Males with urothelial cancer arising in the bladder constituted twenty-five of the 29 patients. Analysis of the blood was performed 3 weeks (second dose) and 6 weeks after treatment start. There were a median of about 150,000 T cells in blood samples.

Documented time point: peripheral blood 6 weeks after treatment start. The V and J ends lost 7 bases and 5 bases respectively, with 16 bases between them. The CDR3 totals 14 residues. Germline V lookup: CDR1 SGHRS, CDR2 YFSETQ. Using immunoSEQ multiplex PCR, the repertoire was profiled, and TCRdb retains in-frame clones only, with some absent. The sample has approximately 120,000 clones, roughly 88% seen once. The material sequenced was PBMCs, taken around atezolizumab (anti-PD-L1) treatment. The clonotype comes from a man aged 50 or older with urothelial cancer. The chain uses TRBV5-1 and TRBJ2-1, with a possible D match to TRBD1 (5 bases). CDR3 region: CASGTGPENNEQFF. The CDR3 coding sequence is TGCGCCAGCGGAACAGGTCCTGAGAACAATGAGCAGTTCTTC.